These T cell receptor beta chains were read from a single sample in a study of T cell changes during pregnancy in multiple sclerosis. Clones were read by immunoSEQ multiplex PCR, and TCRdb kept only the in-frame ones, dropping some. The sample contains under 90,000 clones, roughly nine tenths of which appear only once. This specimen was peripheral blood, taken in the second trimester of pregnancy. These TCRs come from a female donor in good health, enrolled as a control in a pregnancy study. The conserved cysteine and the conserved F or W are not part of the CDR3 here. Fields, in order: clone size, V gene, J gene, CDR3 protein. Size tells how often a clone was seen (once, few, many) or the class of an expanded clone, and some rows leave it out.

abundance: -
v_gene: TRBV19
j_gene: TRBJ2-1
CDR3aa: ASSIRRESSSF

abundance: -
v_gene: TRBV5-1
j_gene: TRBJ1-2
CDR3aa: ASSSFAGEGYGYT

abundance: once
v_gene: TRBV28
j_gene: TRBJ2-1
CDR3aa: ASSWGTSGVNEQF

abundance: -
v_gene: TRBV6-5
j_gene: TRBJ2-1
CDR3aa: ASSRLITDEQF

abundance: -
v_gene: TRBV7-3
j_gene: TRBJ2-2
CDR3aa: ASSSRDRGTGELF

abundance: -
v_gene: TRBV2
j_gene: TRBJ1-4
CDR3aa: ASTPRETLGEKLF

abundance: -
v_gene: TRBV6-5
j_gene: TRBJ2-2
CDR3aa: ASSFGTSGSGGELF

abundance: -
v_gene: TRBV19
j_gene: TRBJ2-7
CDR3aa: ASSIAGVTYEQY

abundance: -
v_gene: TRBV4-1
j_gene: TRBJ2-5
CDR3aa: ASSQAGTSGQETQY

abundance: once
v_gene: TRBV19
j_gene: TRBJ1-5
CDR3aa: ASWGGRSNQPQH

abundance: -
v_gene: TRBV10-3
j_gene: TRBJ1-6
CDR3aa: AIRLTVASPLH

abundance: -
v_gene: TRBV18
j_gene: TRBJ1-2
CDR3aa: ASSPPTGQVYGYT

abundance: -
v_gene: TRBV5-6
j_gene: TRBJ1-6
CDR3aa: ASSMGQDITPLH

abundance: few
v_gene: TRBV5-1
j_gene: TRBJ2-3
CDR3aa: ASSKGQAVTDTQY

abundance: -
v_gene: TRBV6-5
j_gene: TRBJ2-1
CDR3aa: ASSPRDSAYNEQF

abundance: few
v_gene: TRBV5-4
j_gene: TRBJ2-7
CDR3aa: ASSPGGGQSYEQY

abundance: -
v_gene: TRBV7-9
j_gene: TRBJ1-4
CDR3aa: ASSPGQGSLLVF

abundance: -
v_gene: TRBV7-9
j_gene: TRBJ1-1
CDR3aa: ASSPSGGLTEAF

abundance: -
v_gene: TRBV5-1
j_gene: TRBJ2-5
CDR3aa: ATRLAGKETQY

abundance: -
v_gene: TRBV7-6
j_gene: TRBJ1-4
CDR3aa: ASSDLNEKLF

abundance: -
v_gene: TRBV19
j_gene: TRBJ2-5
CDR3aa: ASSVPPGQGAETQY

abundance: once
v_gene: TRBV15
j_gene: TRBJ2-1
CDR3aa: ATGGSSYNEQF

abundance: few
v_gene: TRBV9
j_gene: TRBJ1-1
CDR3aa: ASSVGAGGEAF

abundance: once
v_gene: TRBV9
j_gene: TRBJ2-7
CDR3aa: ASSPRLAGVHEQY

abundance: -
v_gene: TRBV4-2
j_gene: TRBJ2-1
CDR3aa: ASSQGRRGTDNEQF

abundance: once
v_gene: TRBV27
j_gene: TRBJ1-1
CDR3aa: ASSLASMNTEAF

abundance: -
v_gene: TRBV28
j_gene: TRBJ1-2
CDR3aa: ASSRTGFFGYT

abundance: -
v_gene: TRBV11-3
j_gene: TRBJ2-7
CDR3aa: ASSSGTGLSYEQY

abundance: -
v_gene: TRBV7-7
j_gene: TRBJ2-5
CDR3aa: ASSLGRGILQETQY

abundance: -
v_gene: TRBV28
j_gene: TRBJ1-1
CDR3aa: ASSFPQGTEAF

abundance: -
v_gene: TRBV4-1
j_gene: TRBJ2-1
CDR3aa: ASSLSAGGPNEQF

abundance: -
v_gene: TRBV5-6
j_gene: TRBJ2-2
CDR3aa: ASSFSLWATGELF

abundance: -
v_gene: TRBV29-1
j_gene: TRBJ1-2
CDR3aa: SADRATSNYGYT

abundance: -
v_gene: TRBV25-1
j_gene: TRBJ1-1
CDR3aa: ASSELGDINTEAF

abundance: -
v_gene: TRBV18
j_gene: TRBJ2-5
CDR3aa: ASSPLKGGETQY

abundance: -
v_gene: TRBV13
j_gene: TRBJ2-3
CDR3aa: ASSSFKGESTDTQY

abundance: -
v_gene: TRBV25-1
j_gene: TRBJ1-2
CDR3aa: ASTGQEYSYGYT

abundance: -
v_gene: TRBV7-9
j_gene: TRBJ2-7
CDR3aa: ASSFAGSYEQY

abundance: -
v_gene: TRBV25-1
j_gene: TRBJ2-1
CDR3aa: ASSSTSGPYNEQF

abundance: -
v_gene: TRBV28
j_gene: TRBJ1-1
CDR3aa: ASSFLLEGTEAF

abundance: -
v_gene: TRBV7-6
j_gene: TRBJ2-7
CDR3aa: ASSLVMGRGAHEQY

abundance: -
v_gene: TRBV6-4
j_gene: TRBJ2-1
CDR3aa: ASSQTSGGSNEQF

abundance: -
v_gene: TRBV7-8
j_gene: TRBJ2-3
CDR3aa: ASSPGRSAGYDTQY

abundance: -
v_gene: TRBV7-2
j_gene: TRBJ1-1
CDR3aa: ASSLQQGRNTEAF

abundance: -
v_gene: TRBV28
j_gene: TRBJ1-5
CDR3aa: ASSVVQGRWSNQPQH

abundance: once
v_gene: TRBV19
j_gene: TRBJ2-1
CDR3aa: ASSIGAGRPVEQF

abundance: -
v_gene: TRBV20-1
j_gene: TRBJ2-4
CDR3aa: SAQGVAIQY

abundance: -
v_gene: TRBV28
j_gene: TRBJ2-2
CDR3aa: ASSFRFPGELF

abundance: -
v_gene: TRBV28
j_gene: TRBJ2-7
CDR3aa: ASSPPIWEGRNEQY